This T cell receptor (beta chain) was identified in a study of OX40 agonist ivuxolimab in advanced cancers. At the level of the study: People in dose escalation had one of these cancers: hepatocellular carcinoma, melanoma, renal cell or head and neck cancer. Overall study findings and caveats: Among the lowest levels of clonal expansion were found in partial responders at 0.1-3.0 mg/kg. Compared with CD4+, CD8+ T cells on average had more expanded clones.

Measured with immunoSEQ multiplex PCR; TCRdb has only the in-frame clones, and not every one. The repertoire includes about 61,000 clones, roughly 90% of them detected once, and around 25% sits in the top ten. As regards this clone: Its antigen is not identified.

The junction had 3 bases not matched to a gene; V was cut back by 4 bases and J by 3 bases. Germline V gene sequence: CDR1 PRHDT, CDR2 FYEKMQ (reference sequence). The CDR3 loop spans 14 amino acids. Blood draws occurred at baseline, cycle 4 day 1, and cycle 7 day 1. The chain has TRBV13 and TRBJ1-3, with TRBD1 matching over 7 bases. The sample in question was CD4+ or CD8+ T cells sorted from blood, obtained in a trial of the OX40 agonist ivuxolimab. The origin of this receptor is an adult with an advanced solid tumor such as melanoma, head and neck, liver or kidney cancer. The chain's CDR3 is CASSYGQVGNTIYF. The CDR3 DNA sequence: TGTGCCAGCAGCTACGGACAGGTTGGAAACACCATATATTTT.